A single sample gave rise to the 17 T cell receptor beta chains below, sequenced in a study of blood T cell repertoires in COVID-19. Sequencing was performed with immunoSEQ multiplex PCR; in TCRdb, only in-frame clones are kept and a portion is missing. This sample has roughly 200,000 clones; roughly 84% occur once, and the top ten carry less than 20%. Sequencing was carried out using peripheral blood. These receptors all come from a human donor in a cohort sampled during active COVID-19.

To note about this clone: The sample contains more than one DNA sequence encoding this CDR3. The gene calls are TRBV28 and TRBJ2-7; the match to TRBD1 covers 7 bases. V lost 6 bases, J lost 0 bases, and 8 bases stayed unmatched. In germline, CDR1 is MDHEN, CDR2 SYDVKM. This CDR3 is built from 15 residues. DNA of the CDR3: TGTGCCAGCAGCCGTGCCGGGACAGTCTCCTACGAGCAGTACTTC. Translation gives CASSRAGTVSYEQYF.

The chain employs TRBV6-1 and TRBJ1-4; 9 positions agree with TRBD1. Trimming took 3 bases from V and 7 from J; bases not matched to a gene: 6. Germline V lookup: CDR1 MNHNS, CDR2 SASEGT. The CDR3 covers 15 residues. The CDR3 spells CASSETTGGFEKLFF. CDR3 coding DNA: TGTGCCAGCAGTGAGACGACAGGGGGTTTTGAAAAACTGTTTTTT.

This clone showed up just a few times. The chain links TRBV7-3 to TRBJ1-2; 7 nucleotides match TRBD1. Germline CDR1 is SGHTA and CDR2 is FQGTGA. This CDR3 comprises 14 residues. V was pared by 2 bases and J by 6 bases, with 6 bases of the junction left unmatched. The CDR3 DNA follows: TGTGCCAGCAGCTTATCCCCAGGGACAGATGGCTACACCTTC. This encodes CASSLSPGTDGYTF.

The V and J genes are TRBV7-8 and TRBJ2-7, with D possibly matching TRBD1 (6 bases). V was shortened by 3 bases and J by 7 bases, with 16 bases between the two germline ends. The CDR3 has 14 amino acids. CDR1 is SGHVS, CDR2 FQNEAQ, per germline. CDR3 in DNA: TGTGCCAGCAGCTTCTGGGGGCAACTGGGGGAGCAGTACTTC. The encoded protein is CASSFWGQLGEQYF.

The chain employs TRBV7-6 and TRBJ2-1; D possibly corresponds to TRBD2 (6 bases). V lost 1 base, J lost 7 bases, and 20 bases lay in between. CDR1 is SGHVS, CDR2 FNYEAQ, per germline. This CDR3 comprises 17 residues. CDR3 sequence reads: CASSLGGTGLLGNEQFF. The CDR3 nucleotides are TGTGCCAGCAGCTTAGGGGGGACTGGGCTACTAGGGAATGAGCAGTTCTTC.

On this clone itself: One junction end does not reproduce the germline sequence, and a read error may be involved. Other DNA sequences in the sample encode the same CDR3. The chain is built from TRBV5-8 and TRBJ1-2; D perhaps matches TRBD1 (5 bases). This CDR3 spans 13 amino acids. Germline lookup yields CDR1 SGHTS and CDR2 YDEGEE. As DNA, the CDR3 is TGCGCCAGCAGCTTCGAACAGGATTTTGGCTACACCTTC. It yields the protein CASSFEQDFGYTF.

This chain joins TRBV12-3 or TRBV12-4 and TRBJ2-5, with D perhaps matching TRBD1 (5 bases). Between the trimmed V and J ends, which lost 6 bases and 5 bases, there was a span of 13 bases. This CDR3 contains 13 residues. The CDR3 region has the DNA TGTGCCAGCAGAAAGGGGATGGGGGAGACCCAGTACTTC. It is translated as CASRKGMGETQYF.

V and J are TRBV29-1 and TRBJ2-7, with D possibly TRBD2 on 5 matching bases. The V end lost 5 bases, the J end lost 1 base, and 21 bases lay between the germline ends. The CDR3 has 16 amino acids. Germline lookup yields CDR1 SQVTM and CDR2 ANQGSEA. The CDR3 here is CSVPSPGGEQSYEQYV. DNA for the CDR3: TGCAGCGTTCCCTCCCCTGGTGGGGAGCAGTCCTACGAGCAGTACGTC.

This chain joins TRBV6-5 and TRBJ1-1, with 7 bases lining up with TRBD1. There are 14 residues in the CDR3. Trimming removed 11 bases from V and 3 bases from J; junction bases left unmatched: 12. Germline CDR1 MNHEY, CDR2 SVGAGI. CDR3 nucleotides: TGTGCCTGTAGGAGACTACAGGGGCACACTGAAGCTTTCTTT. It codes for CACRRLQGHTEAFF.

The CDR3 loop reads CASSRTGSNEQYF. The CDR3 nucleotides read TGTGCCAGCAGCCGGACAGGGTCGAACGAGCAGTACTTC. The rearrangement joins TRBV27 to TRBJ2-7, with 8 nucleotides matching TRBD1. The length of the CDR3 is 13 residues. Unmatched junction bases numbered 6, after V lost 6 bases and J lost 5 bases. Germline lookup yields CDR1 MNHEY and CDR2 SMNVEV (reference sequence).

The CDR3 loop reads CASSAQGGTEAFF. The DNA of the CDR3 is TGTGCCAGCAGCGCACAGGGGGGGACTGAAGCTTTCTTT. This chain connects TRBV5-8 to TRBJ1-1; 8 bases are shared with TRBD1. Trimming at V came to 4 bases and at J to 5 bases, leaving 4 bases not matched to a gene. This CDR3 spans 13 amino acids. The V gene's germline CDR1 is SGHTS and CDR2 YDEGEE.

This clone was recorded only once. This chain uses TRBV5-1 with TRBJ2-5; D is perhaps TRBD1 (5 bases). The CDR3 has 14 residues. Germline-derived CDR1 and CDR2 are SGHRS and YFSETQ. The V gene lost 4 bases and the J gene lost 2 bases, with 12 bases spanning the gap. The CDR3 DNA is TGCGCCAGCAGCGCTTTGGACAATCAAGAGACCCAGTACTTC. It encodes CASSALDNQETQYF.

The rearrangement uses TRBV28 and TRBJ2-7; TRBD2 aligns across 8 bases. The CDR3 loop spans 15 amino acids. CDR1 MDHEN and CDR2 SYDVKM come from the germline V gene. Trimming removed 7 bases from V and 6 bases from J; junction bases left unmatched: 14. Here the CDR3 reads CASKDRASGSIEQYF. The CDR3 coding sequence is TGTGCCAGCAAGGATAGGGCTAGCGGGTCTATCGAGCAGTACTTC.

This clone was seen a single time. The V call is TRBV7-9, the J call TRBJ2-3, with TRBD2 matching over 9 bases. This CDR3 region has 16 residues. With 5 bases clipped from V and 5 bases from J, the junction kept 11 bases outside the gene matches. Per germline, CDR1 SEHNR and CDR2 FQNEAQ (reference sequence). Written as DNA, the CDR3 is TGTGCCAGCAGCCCCCCGGGACTAGCTCCTGGAGATACGCAGTATTTT. Protein sequence: CASSPPGLAPGDTQYF.

The chain links TRBV30 to TRBJ1-2; 8 bases are a match to TRBD1. The CDR3 is 13 residues long. Germline assignment: CDR1 GTSNPN and CDR2 SVGIG (reference sequence). J lost 4 bases, V lost 5 bases, and 6 bases had no gene match. CDR3 region: CAWALQGAYGYTF. The CDR3 bases are TGTGCCTGGGCCCTTCAGGGGGCCTATGGCTACACCTTC.

The chain uses TRBV6-5 and TRBJ1-1; D call uncertain. CDR1 is MNHEY and CDR2 is SVGAGI in the germline V gene. The germline V and J ends were trimmed by 7 bases and 4 bases, with 13 bases remaining between them. The CDR3 has 13 residues. The CDR3 DNA is TGTGCCAGCAACTATCTTGTTGGCACTGAAGCTTTCTTT. This sequence encodes CASNYLVGTEAFF.

The rearrangement links TRBV3-1 (or the pseudogene TRBV3-2) to TRBJ2-7; TRBD2 matches at 8 bases. Germline-derived CDR1 and CDR2 are LGHDT and YNNKEL (reference sequence). With V trimmed by 1 base and J by 4 bases, 3 bases remained unmatched. The CDR3 runs 14 residues. CDR3 residues: CASSQGTSPYEQYF. The CDR3 DNA sequence: TGTGCCAGCAGCCAAGGGACTAGCCCTTACGAGCAGTACTTC.